The 32 T cell receptor beta chains listed next were all sequenced from one sample in a study of read filtering for tumor transcriptome and immune sequencing. From approximately 430 ng of RNA, a library with molecular barcoded alpha/delta and beta/gamma adaptors was made. TCRdb recomputed calls from the reads with MiXCR, one row per CDR3 protein. The table lists around 41,000 distinct CDR3 sequences, approximately 14% of them singletons. Material: a population of CD138-negative cells sorted from bone marrow. Receptors were obtained from a donor at least 40 years old with multiple myeloma.

This clonotype was detected many times. The chain employs TRBV19 and TRBJ1-5; maybe TRBD1 (5 bases). There are 13 residues in the CDR3. Per germline, CDR1 LNHDA and CDR2 SQIVND (reference sequence). V was trimmed by 7 bases and J by 3 bases, leaving 10 bases between them. The CDR3 coding sequence is TGTGCCAGTATGGGGGAGAACAATCAGCCCCAGCATTTT. This encodes CASMGENNQPQHF.

This clonotype was seen at least ten times. The chain recombines TRBV29-1 with TRBJ1-4, with D unresolved. This CDR3 has 14 amino acids. The germline V gene has CDR1 SQVTM and CDR2 ANQGSEA. Trimming cost V 6 bases and J 4 bases, with 15 bases left between them. This chain's CDR3 is CSVLWLESNEKLFF. The CDR3 nucleotides read TGCAGCGTACTCTGGTTGGAAAGTAATGAAAAACTGTTTTTT.

The table lists this clonotype with a few counts. Being one base from a much bigger clone, this may be a read error. The V call is TRBV7-9, the J call TRBJ2-5, with D unresolved. In germline, CDR1 is SEHNR, CDR2 FQNEAQ (reference sequence). This CDR3 is built from 12 residues. Here the CDR3 reads CASGSRQETQHF. DNA of the CDR3: TGTGCCAGCGGATCCCGCCAAGAGACCCAGCACTTC. The whole variable domain, remainder taken from reference TRBV7-9 and TRBJ2-5, is DTGVSQNPRHKITKRGQNVTFRCDPISEHNRLYWYRQTLGQGPEFLTYFQNEAQLEKSRLLSDRFSAERPKGSFSTLEIQRTEQGDSAMYLCASGSRQETQHFGPGTRLLVL.

This clonotype was recorded many times. CDR3 sequence: CASSLTGLETQYF. The CDR3 nucleotides are TGTGCCAGCAGCTTAACAGGGCTAGAGACCCAGTACTTC. This chain links TRBV7-3 with TRBJ2-5; D is unresolved. Germline CDR1 and CDR2: SGHTA and FQGTGA. The CDR3 sequence is 13 residues long. Trimming shortened V by 0 bases and J by 4 bases, and 6 bases separated the two germline ends.

The chain uses TRBV5-4 and TRBJ2-5; 7 nucleotides line up with TRBD1. The CDR3 covers 16 residues. Germline trimming cut 0 bases from V and 5 bases from J; bases unmatched to any gene: 10. Germline V gives CDR1 SGHNT, CDR2 YYREEE (reference sequence). The CDR3 DNA sequence: TGTGCCAGCAGCTTGGCCGACTCACTAGGGGGCGAGACCCAGTACTTC. This encodes CASSLADSLGGETQYF.

The sample holds many counts of this clonotype. This rearrangement joins TRBV3-1 to TRBJ2-5; no definite D call. Germline-derived CDR1 and CDR2 are LGHDT and YNNKEL (reference sequence). The V and J ends lost 1 base and 2 bases respectively, with 11 bases between them. This CDR3 region has 15 residues. CDR3 amino acids: CASSQVTTLQETQYF. In DNA form, the CDR3 reads TGTGCCAGCAGCCAAGTAACGACCCTACAAGAGACCCAGTACTTC.

This clonotype was observed many times. V gene TRBV29-1 combines with J gene TRBJ2-1; TRBD2 matches 13 bases. The V segment lost 2 bases and the J segment 10 bases; nucleotides outside the gene matches: 8. CDR1 and CDR2 (germline): SQVTM, ANQGSEA. The CDR3 has 15 residues. In DNA form, the CDR3 reads TGCAGCGTTGAATTCGGGACTAGCGGGGCAGGAGAGCAGTTCTTC. This codes for CSVEFGTSGAGEQFF.

This clonotype was detected a few times. The rearrangement joins TRBV4-1 to TRBJ1-1; D is uncertain. CDR1 is MGHRA and CDR2 is YSYEKL in the germline V gene. The CDR3 is 14 residues long. V lost 4 bases, J lost 1 base, and 10 bases lay in between. In nucleotides, the CDR3 is TGCGCCAGCAGCCTACGACCTTGGAACACTGAAGCTTTCTTT. As protein: CASSLRPWNTEAFF.

Regarding this clonotype: This probably arose from a read error, given a far larger clone one base away. This chain connects TRBV7-8 to TRBJ1-1; no clear D gene. The germline V and J ends were trimmed by 5 bases and 8 bases, with 12 bases remaining between them. Per germline, CDR1 SGHVS and CDR2 FQNEAQ. CDR3 length: 12 residues. CDR3 loop: CASSAPDEEAFF. CDR3 DNA sequence: TGTGCCAGCAGCGCCCCGGACGAGGAAGCTTTCTTT.

This clonotype was seen at least ten times. The V call is TRBV20-1, the J call TRBJ1-2; D gene ambiguous. Germline CDR1 and CDR2: DFQATT and SNEGSKA (reference sequence). Trimming took off 6 bases at V and 7 bases at J, with 15 bases between the two ends. This CDR3 is 12 amino acids long. The CDR3 is CSADLGVAGYTF. CDR3 DNA sequence: TGCAGTGCCGATCTGGGAGTTGCTGGCTACACCTTC.

This clonotype came up many times. V gene TRBV7-2 combines with J gene TRBJ1-1; D not certain. CDR1 is SGHTA, CDR2 FQGNSA, per germline. Trimming stripped 0 bases from V and 0 bases from J, with 8 bases between. CDR3 length: 15 amino acids. CDR3 coding DNA: TGTGCCAGCAGCTTAGCCAGCGGCTTGAACACTGAAGCTTTCTTT. It encodes CASSLASGLNTEAFF.

This clonotype has a single count. This may come from a read error, since a much larger clone is one base off. This chain links TRBV7-2 with TRBJ2-4, with D unresolved. Germline assignment: CDR1 SGHTA and CDR2 FQGNSA. This CDR3 contains 13 residues. CDR3 amino acids: CASSLNDKNIQDF. The CDR3 nucleotides read TGTGCCAGCAGCTTAAATGATAAAAACATTCAGGACTTC.

In its sample, this clonotype was seen many times. V is TRBV12-3 or TRBV12-4 and J is TRBJ2-1, with 11 bases fitting TRBD2. The CDR3 has 16 residues. Trimming took 6 bases from V and 5 from J; bases not matched to a gene: 9. CDR3 in amino acids: CASRENSGGADNEQFF. The CDR3 DNA sequence: TGTGCCAGCAGGGAAAATAGCGGGGGGGCTGACAATGAGCAGTTCTTC.

In this sample, this clonotype turned up many times. The rearrangement links TRBV5-6 to TRBJ2-7, with a possible D match to TRBD2 (5 bases). Germline CDR1 and CDR2: SGHDT and YYEEEE. This CDR3 has 14 residues. V lost 4 bases and J lost 6, with 17 bases in between. The CDR3 bases are TGTGCCAGCAGCGGACTCAGGAGATGGGGCGAGCAGTACTTC. The encoded protein is CASSGLRRWGEQYF.

This clonotype was recorded at least ten times. The CDR3 loop is CASSLKGARSNEQFF. For the CDR3, the DNA is TGTGCCAGCAGCTTAAAGGGGGCGAGAAGCAATGAGCAGTTCTTC. The V and J genes are TRBV7-9 and TRBJ2-1; the match to TRBD1 covers 7 bases. J lost 6 bases, V lost 2 bases, and 7 bases had no gene match. The CDR3 consists of 15 residues. CDR1 SEHNR and CDR2 FQNEAQ come from the germline V gene (reference sequence).

This clonotype was detected many times. This rearrangement joins TRBV19 to TRBJ2-1; D is ambiguous. The V end was cut by 3 bases, the J end by 3 bases, with 12 bases between. The CDR3 totals 15 residues. Germline CDR1 reads LNHDA; CDR2 reads SQIVND (reference sequence). The CDR3, as DNA: TGTGCCAGTAGTATTCCAGCGTCAGTCTACAATGAGCAGTTCTTC. It encodes CASSIPASVYNEQFF.

Comment on this clonotype: A much bigger clone sits one base away, suggesting this may be a read error. The chain carries TRBV2 and TRBJ2-6; tentatively, D is TRBD1 (5 bases). The germline V and J ends were trimmed by 5 bases and 2 bases, with 7 bases remaining between them. Per germline, CDR1 SNHLY and CDR2 FYNNEI. This CDR3 has 14 residues. CDR3 loop: CASSLTAGANVLTF. CDR3 DNA sequence: TGTGCCAGCAGTCTGACAGCTGGGGCCAACGTCCTGACTTTC.

There are many counts of this clonotype. In nucleotides, the CDR3 is TGTGCCAGCTCACCATTCGAGATACTCAGCAATGAGCAGTTCTTC. Encoded protein: CASSPFEILSNEQFF. The chain combines TRBV18 with TRBJ2-1; D remains unclear. Germline V gene lookup returns CDR1 KGHSH and CDR2 LQKENI. Trimming removed 2 bases at V and 6 bases at J, with 14 bases between. CDR3 length equals 15 residues.

This clonotype was detected a few times. A single base separates this from a much larger clone, so it may be a read error. The V call is TRBV7-9, the J call TRBJ1-5, with a weak D call TRBD1 (5 bases). Germline V gives CDR1 SEHNR, CDR2 FQNEAQ (reference sequence). This CDR3 is 20 amino acids long. Trimming removed 5 bases at V and 0 bases at J, with 26 bases between. The CDR3 is CASSPKPGPPVLYSNQPQHF. The CDR3 region has the DNA TGTGCCAGCAGCCCAAAGCCGGGACCGCCTGTATTGTATAGCAATCAGCCCCAGCATTTT.

This clonotype was detected ten times or more. The rearrangement uses TRBV28 and TRBJ1-1, with D possibly being TRBD1 (6 bases). The CDR3 contains 14 residues. Trimming took off 10 bases at V and 3 bases at J, with 18 bases between the two ends. Germline CDR1 is MDHEN and CDR2 is SYDVKM. The CDR3, as DNA: TGTGCCAACTCACAGGGAGGGGCAGACACTGAAGCTTTCTTT. This encodes CANSQGGADTEAFF.

The gene calls are TRBV20-1 and TRBJ2-3, with 9 bases that match TRBD1. CDR1 is DFQATT, CDR2 SNEGSKA, per germline (reference sequence). Trimming at V came to 5 bases and at J to 3 bases, leaving 3 bases not matched to a gene. The CDR3 has 13 amino acids. Here the CDR3 DNA reads TGCAGTGCTTCACAGGGGGCAACAGATACGCAGTATTTT. As protein: CSASQGATDTQYF.

The rearrangement uses TRBV5-6 and TRBJ2-1; D is uncertain. The germline V gene has CDR1 SGHDT and CDR2 YYEEEE. The CDR3 totals 12 residues. V shed 3 bases and J shed 3 bases, with 4 bases lying between them. CDR3 DNA: TGTGCCAGCAGCTGGGTCTACAATGAGCAGTTCTTC. This encodes CASSWVYNEQFF.

This clonotype occurred a few times. The chain is built from TRBV5-1 and TRBJ2-1; 9 bases line up with TRBD1. The ends lost 3 bases at V and 3 bases at J; junction bases unmatched: 7. CDR1 SGHRS and CDR2 YFSETQ come from the germline V gene. This CDR3 comprises 16 residues. CDR3 residues: CASSSKGDRDYNEQFF. Here the CDR3 DNA reads TGCGCCAGCAGCTCCAAGGGGGACAGGGACTACAATGAGCAGTTCTTC.

In this sample, this clonotype turned up many times. CDR3 region: CASSPDDRPSPEAFF. The CDR3 DNA is TGTGCCAGCAGCCCAGACGACAGACCATCCCCTGAAGCTTTCTTT. The genes are TRBV7-9 and TRBJ1-1; tentative D call: TRBD1 (5 bases). V was pared by 5 bases and J by 6 bases, with 19 bases between. Germline CDR1 SEHNR, CDR2 FQNEAQ (reference sequence). CDR3 size: 15 residues.

This clonotype occurred many times. This chain joins TRBV5-1 and TRBJ2-1; TRBD2 matches at 8 bases. CDR3 length equals 16 residues. Germline V gives CDR1 SGHRS, CDR2 YFSETQ. The V and J ends lost 3 bases and 4 bases, in that order; junction bases with no gene match: 9. The CDR3 reads CASSSVLAVLYNEQFF. The CDR3 DNA is TGCGCCAGCAGCTCGGTACTAGCGGTACTTTACAATGAGCAGTTCTTC.

The chain employs TRBV4-3 and TRBJ2-7; TRBD1 is a possible D gene (5 bases). V lost 1 base, J lost 4 bases, and 11 bases lay in between. Germline loops: CDR1 LGHNA, CDR2 YSLEER. The CDR3 is 14 amino acids. CDR3: CASSQAQGFYEQYF. In DNA, the CDR3 is TGCGCCAGCAGCCAAGCTCAGGGATTTTACGAGCAGTACTTC.

The rearrangement uses TRBV7-6 and TRBJ2-2; TRBD1 agrees at 8 bases. The V segment lost 5 bases and the J segment 8 bases; nucleotides outside the gene matches: 7. The CDR3 loop spans 14 amino acids. CDR1 is SGHVS, CDR2 FNYEAQ, per germline. The CDR3 region has the DNA TGTGCCAGCAGCCCACGGACAGGGTCAGGGGAGCTGTTTTTT. The encoded protein is CASSPRTGSGELFF.

In this sample, this clonotype is medium-sized. This chain links TRBV29-1 with TRBJ2-1; the D is unclear. V dropped 4 bases and J dropped 14 bases, with 12 bases sitting between them. Germline V lookup: CDR1 SQVTM, CDR2 ANQGSEA. This CDR3 has 10 amino acids. CDR3: CSVAGNREFF. The DNA for the CDR3 is TGCAGCGTTGCTGGGAATAGGGAGTTCTTC.

This clonotype was detected ten times or more. The chain has TRBV7-8 and TRBJ1-1, with D possibly TRBD1 on 5 matching bases. V lost 5 bases and J lost 5, with 21 bases in between. This CDR3 region has 16 residues. Germline V CDR1 and CDR2: SGHVS, FQNEAQ. CDR3 sequence reads: CASSQFRGGIGTEAFF. The CDR3 region has the DNA TGTGCCAGCAGCCAGTTTCGGGGGGGAATCGGTACTGAAGCTTTCTTT.

The sample holds many counts of this clonotype. This rearrangement joins TRBV27 to TRBJ2-7, with D possibly matching TRBD2 (6 bases). The CDR3 length is 15 residues. The V gene's germline CDR1 is MNHEY and CDR2 SMNVEV (reference sequence). V was shortened by 2 bases and J by 4 bases, with 15 bases between the two germline ends. CDR3: CASSLHGGWGYEQYF. The CDR3 DNA sequence: TGTGCCAGCAGTTTACACGGGGGTTGGGGGTACGAGCAGTACTTC.

This clonotype was found many times. A read error may produce the germline difference seen at one junction end. The rearrangement uses TRBV7-7 and TRBJ2-2, with D uncertain. Per germline, CDR1 SSHAT and CDR2 FNYEAQ (reference sequence). CDR3 length equals 14 residues. This CDR3 reads CASSPTSTTGELFF. The DNA of the CDR3 is TGTGCTAGCAGTCCAACCTCCACCACCGGGGAGCTGTTTTTT.

This clonotype was observed many times. V and J are TRBV7-8 and TRBJ2-1; no definite D call. Germline V gene data show CDR1 as SGHVS and CDR2 as FQNEAQ. CDR3 length: 13 residues. V was shortened by 4 bases and J by 6 bases, with 10 bases between the two germline ends. The CDR3 nucleotides read TGTGCCAGCAGCTCTCAGCCGGGCAATGAGCAGTTCTTC. Its translation is CASSSQPGNEQFF.